A single sample is the source of the 3 T cell receptor beta chains below, sequenced in a study of cytomegalovirus exposure and HLA in healthy donors (TCRdb year 2017). Library prep was done by the immunoSEQ multiplex PCR assay. For the multiplex PCR, a mixture combining 60 forward primers for TCR Vbeta segments and 13 reverse primers for TCR Jbeta segments was used. Not all clones reach the TCRdb copy of this immuneACCESS table, which keeps in-frame sequences only. Checked studies attribute under half of the gap to unresolved V genes and leave the rest unexplained. In all, the sample holds under 300,000 clones, and more than 55% of those were seen once. The ten largest clonotypes hold under 3% of the sample. The sequenced sample consisted of PBMCs. All receptors come from a female donor in good health and CMV-seronegative.

Comments on this clone: At one of its ends the junction is not consistent with the germline gene, which may arise from a read error. The rearrangement joins TRBV7-9 to TRBJ2-5; TRBD2 is a possible D gene (7 bases). The CDR3 runs to 14 residues. Germline V gene sequence: CDR1 SEHNR, CDR2 FQNEAQ (reference sequence). The CDR3 coding sequence is TGTTCCAGCAGCTTAGAGGGGGGGCGTGAGACCCAGTACTTC. Translated, it gives CSSSLEGGRETQYF.

This chain uses TRBV10-3 with TRBJ1-5; possibly TRBD1 for D (6 bases). The V and J ends lost 10 bases and 4 bases respectively, with 20 bases between them. The germline V gene encodes CDR1 ENHRY and CDR2 SYGVKD. CDR3 length: 15 residues. In DNA, the CDR3 is TGTGCCACAAGCAACAGGGTAGGAACGAATCAGCCCCAGCATTTT. Translation: CATSNRVGTNQPQHF.

This clone has just one count. The chain couples TRBV27 to TRBJ1-5; perhaps TRBD1 as D (5 bases). The CDR3 extends over 13 amino acids. The ends were cut back, 3 bases at V and 4 bases at J, with 7 bases in the middle. Germline-derived CDR1 and CDR2 are MNHEY and SMNVEV (reference sequence). DNA for the CDR3: TGTGCCAGCAGTTTCAGGGTTAATCAGCCCCAGCATTTT. This sequence encodes CASSFRVNQPQHF.